This T cell receptor beta chain was recorded in a study of technical replicates of blood from a handful of donors. The CDR3 is made up of 15 amino acids. The germline V gene encodes CDR1 SGHDN and CDR2 FVKESK. Trimming took 1 base from V and 3 from J; bases not matched to a gene: 6. Some clones are missing from TCRdb's copy, which holds only in-frame ones; the method was immunoSEQ multiplex PCR. The sample holds under 100,000 clones, approximately 95% seen once. In this sample, this clone turned up a few times. The source is a human donor in good health. Input material: T cells isolated from PBMCs. This chain connects TRBV14 to TRBJ2-7; 7 bases align to TRBD2. CDR3 sequence (DNA): TGTGCCAGCAGCCAAGGGGGTGGCGGGGGCTACGAGCAGTACTTC. This translates into CASSQGGGGGYEQYF.